Presented here are 17 T cell receptor beta chains from one specimen sequenced in a study of OX40 agonist ivuxolimab in advanced cancers. TCRdb's table, derived via immunoSEQ multiplex PCR, lists solely in-frame clones and lacks some. The sample carries some 76,000 clones, approximately 80% recorded once. The sequencing here drew on CD4+ or CD8+ T cells sorted from blood, taken in a trial of the OX40 agonist ivuxolimab. The source of these receptors is an adult with an advanced solid tumor such as melanoma, head and neck, liver or kidney cancer.

This clone was seen a few times. This chain links TRBV19 with TRBJ1-3; D gene unclear. V lost 5 bases, J lost 1 base, and 12 bases lay in between. Germline V gene lookup returns CDR1 LNHDA and CDR2 SQIVND (reference sequence). This CDR3 has 15 amino acids. CDR3 coding DNA: TGTGCCAGTAGTCCTCGGGCGTATTCTGGAAACACCATATATTTT. It yields the protein CASSPRAYSGNTIYF.

This clone was detected a few times. J is TRBJ2-1 and V is TRBV15; a possible D gene is TRBD2 (6 bases). From germline, CDR1 is LNHNV and CDR2 YYDKDF (reference sequence). The V end lost 3 bases, the J end lost 3 bases, and 15 bases lay between the germline ends. The CDR3 totals 16 residues. This CDR3 reads CATSRPGTSFYNEQFF. In nucleotides, the CDR3 is TGTGCCACCAGCAGGCCTGGGACTTCTTTCTACAATGAGCAGTTCTTC. Combining the CDR3 with reference TRBV15 and TRBJ2-1 gives the whole variable domain DAMVIQNPRYQVTQFGKPVTLSCSQTLNHNVMYWYQQKSSQAPKLLFHYYDKDFNNEADTPDNFQSRRPNTSFCFLDIRSPGLGDTAMYLCATSRPGTSFYNEQFFGPGTRLTVL.

V is TRBV5-1 and J is TRBJ1-3, with 8 nucleotides matching TRBD1. Germline V gene data show CDR1 as SGHRS and CDR2 as YFSETQ. Trimming took 4 bases from V and 0 from J; bases not matched to a gene: 6. The CDR3 runs to 16 residues. The CDR3 here is CASSTTGVDSGNTIYF. CDR3 DNA: TGCGCCAGCAGCACGACAGGGGTCGACTCTGGAAACACCATATATTTT. Supplemented by reference TRBV5-1 and TRBJ1-3, the full variable domain reads KAGVTQTPRYLIKTRGQQVTLSCSPISGHRSVSWYQQTPGQGLQFLFEYFSETQRNKGNFPGRFSGRQFSNSRSEMNVSTLELGDSALYLCASSTTGVDSGNTIYFGEGSWLTVV.

The gene calls are TRBV5-1 and TRBJ2-1, with 11 bases fitting TRBD2. CDR1 and CDR2 (germline): SGHRS, YFSETQ. The CDR3 runs to 19 residues. J was trimmed by 8 bases and V by 0 bases; bases with no gene match: 16. CDR3 protein: CASSLEGPSTSGSSYEQFF. Written as DNA, the CDR3 is TGCGCCAGCAGCTTGGAGGGGCCCTCCACTAGCGGGAGTAGCTATGAGCAGTTCTTC.

The gene calls are TRBV7-2 and TRBJ1-2, with TRBD1 identical over 9 bases. The J segment lost 5 bases and the V segment lost 5 bases, leaving 12 bases of the junction unmatched. Germline loops: CDR1 SGHTA, CDR2 FQGNSA. The length of the CDR3 is 16 residues. CDR3 in DNA: TGTGCCAGCAGCCCCCGGACAGGGGACCGTCTGTATGGCTACACCTTC. Its protein product is CASSPRTGDRLYGYTF.

This clone showed up just once. V usage is TRBV7-3 and J usage is TRBJ2-3; a weak D match, TRBD2 (5 bases). V gave up 4 bases and J gave up 5 bases, with 10 bases separating them. The CDR3 is 13 residues long. Per the germline V gene, CDR1 is SGHTA and CDR2 is FQGTGA. CDR3 nucleotide sequence: TGTGCCAGCAGCTACACGGGGAGAGATACGCAGTATTTT. It translates to CASSYTGRDTQYF.

The CDR3 nucleotides read TGCAGCGATTTAAGTAGGACCAATACGCAGTATTTT. Its translation: CSDLSRTNTQYF. The chain couples TRBV29-1 to TRBJ2-3; D unclear. The V gene lost 7 bases and the J gene lost 7 bases, with 15 bases spanning the gap. Germline V gene data show CDR1 as SQVTM and CDR2 as ANQGSEA. This CDR3 is built from 12 residues.

This clone occurred once. This chain uses TRBV29-1 with TRBJ2-1; the D gene could be TRBD1 or TRBD2 (6 bases each). Trimming removed 4 bases from V and 2 bases from J, with 15 bases in between. The CDR3 covers 15 residues. The germline gives CDR1 SQVTM, CDR2 ANQGSEA. The CDR3 sequence is CSVGLPGAAYNEQFF. The DNA for the CDR3 is TGCAGCGTTGGCCTGCCGGGGGCGGCCTACAATGAGCAGTTCTTC.

The gene calls are TRBV28 and TRBJ1-2; D unclear. CDR3 length: 13 residues. Looked up from germline, CDR1 is MDHEN and CDR2 is SYDVKM. V was shortened by 6 bases and J by 8 bases, with 16 bases between the two germline ends. Written as DNA, the CDR3 is TGTGCCAGCAGCTCGGCCGAGAGAAGGGGCTACACCTTC. Its translation is CASSSAERRGYTF.

This chain's CDR3 is CASSDSSGKWETQYF. The DNA for the CDR3 is TGTGCCAGCAGTGACTCAAGCGGGAAATGGGAGACCCAGTACTTC. The rearrangement uses TRBV6-1 and TRBJ2-5, with 7 positions matching TRBD2. Unmatched junction bases numbered 9, after V lost 3 bases and J lost 5 bases. Per germline, CDR1 MNHNS and CDR2 SASEGT. The CDR3 loop spans 15 amino acids.

The J gene is TRBJ1-1, the V gene TRBV2, with 9 bases aligning to TRBD1. V dropped 6 bases and J dropped 3; count of bases not matched to a gene: 5. Germline V CDR1 and CDR2: SNHLY, FYNNEI. The CDR3 sequence is 14 residues long. For the CDR3, the DNA is TGTGCCAGCAGCTGGGACAGGGAGGACACTGAAGCTTTCTTT. This sequence encodes CASSWDREDTEAFF.

V is TRBV10-3 and J is TRBJ1-1; 9 bases match TRBD1. The V gene's germline CDR1 is ENHRY and CDR2 SYGVKD. Trimming took 7 bases from V and 5 from J; bases not matched to a gene: 8. The CDR3 has 14 residues. CDR3 DNA sequence: TGTGCCATCAACGGGGGACAGGGCGGGACTGAAGCTTTCTTT. Protein: CAINGGQGGTEAFF.

V gene TRBV6-1 combines with J gene TRBJ1-5; TRBD1 matches at 11 bases. Looked up from germline, CDR1 is MNHNS and CDR2 is SASEGT. The CDR3 extends over 15 amino acids. The J segment lost 3 bases and the V segment lost 5 bases, leaving 3 bases of the junction unmatched. CDR3 DNA sequence: TGTGCCAGCAGTAGGGACAGGGGGTTCAATCAGCCCCAGCATTTT. Amino acid sequence: CASSRDRGFNQPQHF.

CDR3 DNA: TGTGCCAGCAGCGCAAGGACAGGGGGTGTCCTGGAGACCCAGTACTTC. It is translated as CASSARTGGVLETQYF. The chain recombines TRBV7-9 with TRBJ2-5; 10 nucleotides agree with TRBD1. CDR1 SEHNR and CDR2 FQNEAQ come from the germline V gene (reference sequence). The length of the CDR3 is 16 residues. V dropped 5 bases and J dropped 5; count of bases not matched to a gene: 11.

V gene TRBV11-1 combines with J gene TRBJ2-7, with 9 bases aligning to TRBD1. Trimming took 5 bases from V and 0 from J; bases not matched to a gene: 8. The CDR3 is 16 residues long. Germline V gene lookup returns CDR1 SGHAT and CDR2 FQDESV (reference sequence). For the CDR3, the DNA is TGTGCCAGCAGCGCCTGGGACAGGGTGGGCTCCTACGAGCAGTACTTC. Protein: CASSAWDRVGSYEQYF. Variable domain in full (rest from reference TRBV11-1 and TRBJ2-7): EAEVAQSPRYKITEKSQAVAFWCDPISGHATLYWYRQILGQGPELLVQFQDESVVDDSQLPKDRFSAERLKGVDSTLKIQPAELGDSAMYLCASSAWDRVGSYEQYFGPGTRLTVT.

This clone was detected a few times. The J gene is TRBJ1-4, the V gene TRBV4-2; D uncertain. With 0 bases removed from V and 6 bases from J, the gap between germline ends came to 5 bases. Germline CDR1 is LGHNA and CDR2 is YNFKEQ. The CDR3 is 13 amino acids. In DNA form, the CDR3 reads TGTGCCAGCAGCCAAGATCTTTATGAAAAACTGTTTTTT. Protein sequence: CASSQDLYEKLFF.

V usage is TRBV11-2 and J usage is TRBJ2-1; D remains ambiguous. V lost 4 bases and J 4 bases, leaving 14 bases between the germline ends. Germline CDR1 SGHAT, CDR2 FQNNGV. The CDR3 is made up of 15 amino acids. The CDR3: CASSSDHSVYNEQFF. The CDR3 DNA reads TGTGCCAGCAGCTCGGACCATTCCGTATACAATGAGCAGTTCTTC. The full variable domain, with the rest looked up from reference TRBV11-2 and TRBJ2-1, is EAGVAQSPRYKIIEKRQSVAFWCNPISGHATLYWYQQILGQGPKLLIQFQNNGVVDDSQLPKDRFSAERLKGVDSTLKIQPAKLEDSAVYLCASSSDHSVYNEQFFGPGTRLTVL.